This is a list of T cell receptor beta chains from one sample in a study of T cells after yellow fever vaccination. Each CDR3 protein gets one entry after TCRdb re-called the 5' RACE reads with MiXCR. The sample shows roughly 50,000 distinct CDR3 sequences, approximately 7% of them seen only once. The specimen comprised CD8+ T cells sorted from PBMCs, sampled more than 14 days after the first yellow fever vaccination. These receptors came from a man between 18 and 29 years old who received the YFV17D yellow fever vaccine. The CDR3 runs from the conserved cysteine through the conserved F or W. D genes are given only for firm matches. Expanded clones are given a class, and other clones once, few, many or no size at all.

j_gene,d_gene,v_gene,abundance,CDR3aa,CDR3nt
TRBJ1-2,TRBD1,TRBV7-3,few,CASSLGQGVFVYGYTF,TGTGCCAGCAGCCTGGGACAGGGTGTCTTTGTCTATGGCTACACCTTC
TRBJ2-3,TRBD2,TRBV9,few,CASSVSVGGAQYF,TGTGCCAGCAGCGTAAGTGTCGGGGGGGCCCAGTATTTT
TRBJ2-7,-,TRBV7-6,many,CASSLMGFSYEQYF,TGTGCCAGCAGCTTAATGGGGTTCTCCTACGAGCAGTACTTC
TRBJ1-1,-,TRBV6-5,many,CASSYQGLNTEAFF,TGTGCCAGCAGTTACCAGGGTTTGAACACTGAAGCTTTCTTT
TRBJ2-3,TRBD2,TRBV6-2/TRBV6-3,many,CASGLSGTSTDTQYF,TGTGCCAGCGGTTTAAGCGGGACTAGCACAGATACGCAGTATTTT
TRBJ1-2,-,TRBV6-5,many,CASGHLAYGYTF,TGTGCCAGCGGACATCTAGCCTATGGCTACACCTTC
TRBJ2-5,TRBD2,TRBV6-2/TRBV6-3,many,CASSNAAGELETQYF,TGTGCCAGCAGCAACGCGGCGGGAGAGTTGGAGACCCAGTACTTC
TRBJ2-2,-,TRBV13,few,CASSRGSLAYIGELFF,TGTGCCAGCAGCCGCGGTTCACTAGCTTACATCGGGGAGCTGTTTTTT
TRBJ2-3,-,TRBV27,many,CASSPNDGGARDTQYF,TGTGCCAGCAGTCCCAACGACGGGGGTGCTCGAGATACGCAGTATTTT
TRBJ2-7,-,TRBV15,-,CATSRDWLAREQYF,TGTGCCACCAGCAGAGATTGGCTAGCGCGAGAGCAGTACTTC
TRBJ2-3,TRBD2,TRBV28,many,CASSSSGGAGTDTQYF,TGTGCCAGCAGTTCAAGCGGGGGGGCCGGAACAGATACGCAGTATTTT
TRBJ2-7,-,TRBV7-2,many,CASSLVGGGEQYF,TGTGCCAGCAGCTTAGTAGGAGGGGGCGAGCAGTACTTC
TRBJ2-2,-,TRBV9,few,CASSVVGESGELFF,TGTGCCAGCAGCGTAGTGGGGGAATCCGGGGAGCTGTTTTTT
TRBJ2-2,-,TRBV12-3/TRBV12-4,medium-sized,CASSRSTGELFF,TGTGCCAGCAGTCGATCCACCGGGGAGCTGTTTTTT
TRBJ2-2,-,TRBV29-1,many,CSVRGNTGELFF,TGCAGCGTTCGTGGGAACACCGGGGAGCTGTTTTTT
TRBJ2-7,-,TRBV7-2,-,CASSYRQTLHEQYF,TGTGCCAGCAGCTACCGACAGACCCTCCACGAGCAGTACTTC
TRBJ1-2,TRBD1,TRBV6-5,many,CASSYEARGQSGYTF,TGTGCCAGCAGTTACGAGGCCAGGGGGCAAAGTGGCTACACCTTC
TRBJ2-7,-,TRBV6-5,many,CASSYGPGASYEQYF,TGTGCCAGCAGTTACGGGCCAGGGGCTTCCTACGAGCAGTACTTC
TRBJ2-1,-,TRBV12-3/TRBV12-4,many,CASSLSGNEQFF,TGTGCCAGCAGTTTATCAGGCAATGAGCAGTTCTTC
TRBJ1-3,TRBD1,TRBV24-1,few,CATSWTGGNGNTIYF,TGTGCCACCAGCTGGACAGGGGGCAATGGAAACACCATATATTTT
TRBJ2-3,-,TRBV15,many,CATSREVPSTDTQYF,TGTGCCACCAGCAGAGAGGTACCAAGCACAGATACGCAGTATTTT
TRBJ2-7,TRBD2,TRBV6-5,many,CASSSGEGAYEQYF,TGTGCCAGCAGTTCCGGGGAGGGCGCCTACGAGCAGTACTTC
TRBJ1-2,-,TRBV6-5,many,CASSPRGADYGYTF,TGTGCCAGCAGTCCTAGGGGGGCCGACTATGGCTACACCTTC
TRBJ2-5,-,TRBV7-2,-,CASSDLLAGQETQYF,TGTGCCAGCAGCGACTTATTGGCCGGTCAAGAGACCCAGTACTTC
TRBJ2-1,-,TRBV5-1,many,CASSRVGINEQFF,TGCGCCAGCAGCAGGGTTGGTATCAATGAGCAGTTCTTC
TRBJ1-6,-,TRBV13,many,CASSADSWNSPLHF,TGTGCCAGCAGCGCGGACAGCTGGAATTCACCCCTCCACTTT
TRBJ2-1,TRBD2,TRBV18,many,CASSPLAGGHNEQFF,TGTGCCAGCTCCCCCCTAGCGGGGGGTCACAATGAGCAGTTCTTC
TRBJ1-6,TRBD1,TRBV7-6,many,CASSSSTGLGSPLHF,TGTGCCAGCAGCTCGTCGACAGGGCTTGGTTCACCCCTCCACTTT
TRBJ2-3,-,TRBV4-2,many,CASSQAQGIIADTQYF,TGTGCCAGCAGCCAAGCACAGGGCATTATTGCAGATACGCAGTATTTT
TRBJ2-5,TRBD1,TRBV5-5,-,CASSLGADRGQETQYF,TGTGCCAGCAGCTTGGGGGCAGACAGGGGCCAAGAGACCCAGTACTTC
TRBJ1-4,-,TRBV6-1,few,CASSVSVVWEKLFF,TGTGCCAGCAGCGTTTCGGTGGTCTGGGAAAAACTGTTTTTT
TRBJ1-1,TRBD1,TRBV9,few,CASSGTGGGGPTEAFF,TGTGCCAGCAGCGGAACAGGGGGCGGGGGACCCACTGAAGCTTTCTTT
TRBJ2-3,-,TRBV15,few,CATSRDGTDTQYF,TGTGCCACCAGCAGAGATGGCACAGATACGCAGTATTTT
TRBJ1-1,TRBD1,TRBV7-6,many,CASSRTGNTEAFF,TGTGCCAGCAGCCGGACAGGGAACACTGAAGCTTTCTTT
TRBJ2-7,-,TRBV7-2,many,CASSLGIRMVTYYEQYF,TGTGCCAGCAGCTTAGGTATTAGAATGGTTACGTACTACGAGCAGTACTTC
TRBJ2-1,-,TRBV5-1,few,CASSLPAGLGEQFF,TGCGCCAGCAGCTTGCCAGCGGGCCTCGGCGAGCAGTTCTTC
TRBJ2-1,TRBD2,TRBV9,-,CASSVGAGVYNEQFF,TGTGCCAGCAGCGTAGGAGCGGGGGTCTACAATGAGCAGTTCTTC
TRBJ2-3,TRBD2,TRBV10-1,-,CASRDPREGTDTQYF,TGCGCCAGCAGAGACCCCCGGGAGGGCACAGATACGCAGTATTTT
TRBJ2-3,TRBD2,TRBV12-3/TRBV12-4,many,CASSTSVRGGTDTQYF,TGTGCCAGCAGCACCTCGGTACGGGGGGGCACAGATACGCAGTATTTT
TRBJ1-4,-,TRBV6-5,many,CASSYQATGDNEKLFF,TGTGCCAGCAGTTACCAGGCGACAGGCGATAATGAAAAACTGTTTTTT
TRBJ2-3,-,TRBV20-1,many,CSATGTLAPADTQYF,TGCAGTGCTACTGGGACTTTAGCACCGGCAGATACGCAGTATTTT
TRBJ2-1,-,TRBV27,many,CASSLSADNEQFF,TGTGCCAGCAGTTTATCGGCAGACAATGAGCAGTTCTTC
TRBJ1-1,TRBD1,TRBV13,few,CASRDSRRDRDTEAFF,TGTGCCAGCAGGGACTCCCGAAGGGACAGGGACACTGAAGCTTTCTTT
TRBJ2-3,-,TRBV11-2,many,CASSLEGWGLTDTQYF,TGTGCCAGCAGCTTAGAGGGATGGGGGCTTACAGATACGCAGTATTTT
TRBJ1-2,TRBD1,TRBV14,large,CASSGTGNYGYTF,TGTGCCAGCAGCGGGACAGGGAACTATGGCTACACCTTC
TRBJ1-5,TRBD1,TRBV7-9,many,CASSPGTGSDQPQHF,TGTGCCAGCAGCCCCGGGACAGGGTCGGATCAGCCCCAGCATTTT
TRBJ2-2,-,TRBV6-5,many,CASSLTGGAAGELFF,TGTGCCAGCAGTCTTACAGGGGGGGCGGCCGGGGAGCTGTTTTTT
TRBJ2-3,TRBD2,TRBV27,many,CASSPLAGGRTQYF,TGTGCCAGCAGTCCCTTAGCGGGGGGGCGTACGCAGTATTTT
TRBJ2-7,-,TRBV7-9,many,CASSTERTAATYEQYF,TGTGCCAGCAGCACCGAACGGACAGCCGCTACCTACGAGCAGTACTTC
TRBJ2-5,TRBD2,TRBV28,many,CASITSGGTPETQYF,TGTGCCAGCATCACTAGCGGGGGGACACCCGAGACCCAGTACTTC
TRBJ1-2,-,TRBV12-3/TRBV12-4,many,CASSNSYDEYGYTF,TGTGCCAGCAGTAACAGCTACGATGAGTATGGCTACACCTTC
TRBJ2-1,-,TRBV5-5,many,CASSSSRGSMDEQFF,TGTGCCAGCAGCTCATCCCGGGGGTCAATGGATGAGCAGTTCTTC